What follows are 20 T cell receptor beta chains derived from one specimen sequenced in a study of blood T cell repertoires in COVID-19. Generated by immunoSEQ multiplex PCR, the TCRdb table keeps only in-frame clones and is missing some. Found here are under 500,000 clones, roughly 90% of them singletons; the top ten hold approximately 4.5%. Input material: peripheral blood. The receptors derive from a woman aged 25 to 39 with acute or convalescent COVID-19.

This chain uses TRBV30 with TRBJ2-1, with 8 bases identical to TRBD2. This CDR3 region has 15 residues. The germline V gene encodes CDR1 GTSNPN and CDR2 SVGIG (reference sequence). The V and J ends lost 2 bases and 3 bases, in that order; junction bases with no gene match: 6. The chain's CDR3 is CAWSISGGFYNEQFF. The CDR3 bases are TGTGCCTGGAGTATAAGCGGGGGCTTCTACAATGAGCAGTTCTTC.

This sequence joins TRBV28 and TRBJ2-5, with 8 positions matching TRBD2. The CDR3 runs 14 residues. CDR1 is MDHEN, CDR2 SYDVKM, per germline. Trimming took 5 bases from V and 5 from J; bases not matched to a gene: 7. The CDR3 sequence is CASSLSGGWETQYF. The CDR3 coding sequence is TGTGCCAGCAGTCTCTCGGGGGGGTGGGAGACCCAGTACTTC.

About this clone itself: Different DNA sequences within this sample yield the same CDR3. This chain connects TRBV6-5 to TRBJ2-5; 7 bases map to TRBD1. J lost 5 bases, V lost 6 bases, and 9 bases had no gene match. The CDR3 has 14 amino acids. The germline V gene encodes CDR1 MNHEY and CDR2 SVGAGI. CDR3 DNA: TGTGCCAGCAGCCGGGACAGCTTGAGGGAGACCCAGTACTTC. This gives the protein CASSRDSLRETQYF.

The CDR3: CASSRREGLAVFNTGELFF. The DNA for the CDR3 is TGTGCCAGCAGCAGACGCGAGGGACTAGCGGTTTTTAACACCGGGGAGCTGTTTTTT. This rearrangement joins TRBV5-6 to TRBJ2-2; 11 positions match TRBD2. In germline, CDR1 is SGHDT, CDR2 YYEEEE. Losses at the gene ends were 4 bases for V and 2 bases for J; bases not matched to a gene: 13. The length of the CDR3 is 19 residues.

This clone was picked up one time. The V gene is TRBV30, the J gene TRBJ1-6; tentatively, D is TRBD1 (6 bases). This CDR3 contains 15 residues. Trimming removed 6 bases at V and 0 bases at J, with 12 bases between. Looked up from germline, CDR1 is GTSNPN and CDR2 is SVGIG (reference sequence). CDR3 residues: CACNRVSSYNSPLHF. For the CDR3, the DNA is TGTGCCTGCAACAGGGTAAGCTCCTATAATTCACCCCTCCACTTT.

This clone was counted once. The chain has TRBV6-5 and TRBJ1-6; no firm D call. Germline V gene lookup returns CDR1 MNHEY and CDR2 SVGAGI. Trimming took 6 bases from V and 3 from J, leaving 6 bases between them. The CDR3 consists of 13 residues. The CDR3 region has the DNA TGTGCCAGCAGCCGGGACTATAATTCACCCCTCCACTTT. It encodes CASSRDYNSPLHF.

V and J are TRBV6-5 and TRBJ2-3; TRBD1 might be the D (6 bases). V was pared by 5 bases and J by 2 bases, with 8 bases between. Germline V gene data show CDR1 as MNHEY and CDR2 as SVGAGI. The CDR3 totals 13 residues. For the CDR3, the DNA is TGTGCCAGCAGTCGGGACAACACAGATACGCAGTATTTT. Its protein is CASSRDNTDTQYF.

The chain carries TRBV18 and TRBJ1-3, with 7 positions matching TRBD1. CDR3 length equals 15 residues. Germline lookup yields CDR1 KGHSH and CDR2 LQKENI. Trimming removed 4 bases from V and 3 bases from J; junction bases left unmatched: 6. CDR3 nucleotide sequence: TGTGCCAGCTCACTACGACAGGGTAGTGGAAACACCATATATTTT. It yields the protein CASSLRQGSGNTIYF.

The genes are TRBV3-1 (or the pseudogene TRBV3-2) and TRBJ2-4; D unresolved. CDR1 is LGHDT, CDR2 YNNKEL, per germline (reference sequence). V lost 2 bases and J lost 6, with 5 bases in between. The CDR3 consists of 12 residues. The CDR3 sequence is CASSQYGNIQYF. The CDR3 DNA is TGTGCCAGCAGCCAATACGGAAACATTCAGTACTTC.

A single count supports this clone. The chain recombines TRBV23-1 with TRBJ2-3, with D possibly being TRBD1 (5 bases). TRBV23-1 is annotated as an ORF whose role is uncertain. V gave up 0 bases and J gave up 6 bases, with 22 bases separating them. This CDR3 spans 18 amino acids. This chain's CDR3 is CASSQSRNDSPKLDTQYF. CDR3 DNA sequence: TGCGCCAGCAGTCAATCAAGGAACGACAGTCCCAAGTTGGATACGCAGTATTTT.

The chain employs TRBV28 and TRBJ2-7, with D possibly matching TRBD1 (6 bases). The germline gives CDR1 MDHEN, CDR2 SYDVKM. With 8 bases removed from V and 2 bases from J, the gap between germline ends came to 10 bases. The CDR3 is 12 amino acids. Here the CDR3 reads CASRDTPYEQYF. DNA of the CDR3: TGTGCCAGCCGGGACACCCCCTACGAGCAGTACTTC.

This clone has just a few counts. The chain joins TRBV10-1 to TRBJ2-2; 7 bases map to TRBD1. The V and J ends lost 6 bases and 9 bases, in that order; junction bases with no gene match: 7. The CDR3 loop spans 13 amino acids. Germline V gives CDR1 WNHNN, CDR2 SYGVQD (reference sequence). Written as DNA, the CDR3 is TGCGCCAGCAGCCGGTTAGGGGGCCGGGAGCTGTTTTTT. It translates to CASSRLGGRELFF.

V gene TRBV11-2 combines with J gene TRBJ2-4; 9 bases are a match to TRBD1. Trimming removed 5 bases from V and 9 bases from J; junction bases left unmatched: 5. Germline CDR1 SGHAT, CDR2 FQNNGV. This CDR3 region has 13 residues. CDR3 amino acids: CASSQQGAGIQYF. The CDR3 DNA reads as TGTGCCAGCAGCCAACAGGGGGCCGGCATTCAGTACTTC.

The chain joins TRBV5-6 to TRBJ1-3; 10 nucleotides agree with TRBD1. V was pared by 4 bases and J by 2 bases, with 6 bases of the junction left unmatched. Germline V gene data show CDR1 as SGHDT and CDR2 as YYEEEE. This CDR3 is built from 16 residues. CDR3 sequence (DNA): TGTGCCAGCAGCCTGAGACAGGGGGCCACTGGAAACACCATATATTTT. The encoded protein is CASSLRQGATGNTIYF.

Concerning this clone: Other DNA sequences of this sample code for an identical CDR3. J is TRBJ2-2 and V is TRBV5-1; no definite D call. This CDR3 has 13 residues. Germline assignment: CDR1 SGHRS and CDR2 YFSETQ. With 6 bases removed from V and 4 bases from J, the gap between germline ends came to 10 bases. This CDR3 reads CASKPGSTGELFF. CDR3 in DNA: TGCGCCAGCAAGCCAGGCAGCACCGGGGAGCTGTTTTTT.

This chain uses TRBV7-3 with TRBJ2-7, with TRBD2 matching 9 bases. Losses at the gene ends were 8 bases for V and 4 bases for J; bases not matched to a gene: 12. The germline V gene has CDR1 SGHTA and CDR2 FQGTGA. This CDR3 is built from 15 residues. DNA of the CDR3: TGTGCCAGCGAGGACCAGAGCGGGGGGTGGTACGAGCAGTACTTC. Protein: CASEDQSGGWYEQYF.

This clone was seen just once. The CDR3 loop reads CASSLRSGITYEQYF. The CDR3, as DNA: TGTGCCAGCAGCTTAAGGTCAGGGATTACCTACGAGCAGTACTTC. J is TRBJ2-7 and V is TRBV7-2; D is perhaps TRBD1 (5 bases). CDR1 is SGHTA and CDR2 is FQGNSA in the germline V gene. There are 15 residues in the CDR3. Trimming left V 2 bases short and J 2 bases short, with 13 bases between.

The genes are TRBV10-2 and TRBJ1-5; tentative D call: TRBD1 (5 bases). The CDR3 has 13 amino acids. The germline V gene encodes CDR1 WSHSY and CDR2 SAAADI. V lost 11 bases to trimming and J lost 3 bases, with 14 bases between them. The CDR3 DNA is TGCGCCGGGGGGGACGGGTACAATCAGCCCCAGCATTTT. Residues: CAGGDGYNQPQHF.

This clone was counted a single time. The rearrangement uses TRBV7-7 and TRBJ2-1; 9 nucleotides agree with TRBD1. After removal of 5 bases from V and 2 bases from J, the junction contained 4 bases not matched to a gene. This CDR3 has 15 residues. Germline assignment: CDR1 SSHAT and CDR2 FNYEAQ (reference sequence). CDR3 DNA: TGTGCCAGCAGCCGGGACAGGGAACCCTACAATGAGCAGTTCTTC. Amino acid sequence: CASSRDREPYNEQFF.

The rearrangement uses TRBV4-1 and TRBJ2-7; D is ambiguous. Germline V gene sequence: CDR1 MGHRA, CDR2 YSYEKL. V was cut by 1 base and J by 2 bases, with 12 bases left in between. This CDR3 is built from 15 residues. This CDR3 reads CASSQVITDTYEQYF. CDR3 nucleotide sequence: TGCGCCAGCAGCCAAGTGATAACTGATACCTACGAGCAGTACTTC.